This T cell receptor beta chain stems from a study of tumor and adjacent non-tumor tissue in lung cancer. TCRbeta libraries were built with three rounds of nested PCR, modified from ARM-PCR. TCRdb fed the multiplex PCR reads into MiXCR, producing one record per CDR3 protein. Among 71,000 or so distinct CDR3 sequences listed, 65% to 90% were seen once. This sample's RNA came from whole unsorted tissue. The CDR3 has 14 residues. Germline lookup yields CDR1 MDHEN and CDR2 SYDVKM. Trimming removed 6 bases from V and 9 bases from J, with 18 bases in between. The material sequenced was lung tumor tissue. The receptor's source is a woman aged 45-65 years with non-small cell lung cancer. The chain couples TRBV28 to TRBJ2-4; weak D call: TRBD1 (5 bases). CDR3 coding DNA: TGTGCCAGCAGCCTACGGACATGGATGGGCATTCAGTACTTC. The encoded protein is CASSLRTWMGIQYF.